Given below is one T cell receptor beta chain in context. Its antigen remains unidentified. Germline CDR1 and CDR2: MNHNY and SVGAGI (reference sequence). CDR3 length: 15 amino acids. Trimming took off 2 bases at V and 4 bases at J, with 11 bases between the two ends. The data are from a study of blood T cells in healthy people across ages. The use of a sample-barcoded 5' primer and a J-beta primer mix characterized a second PCR of about 7 to 12 cycles. TCRdb independently ran MiXCR on the 5' RACE reads; one entry per CDR3 protein. This table holds 600,000 or so distinct CDR3 sequences, under 55% found once. Extractions gave at least 5.5 micrograms of total RNA per sample. Study results and limitations: Researchers report that TCR beta diversity correlated strongly with naive T cell percentage.

Source material: blood. The chain has TRBV6-6 and TRBJ2-2; D tentatively reads TRBD1 or TRBD2 (6 bases each). The sequence derives from an elderly man in good health. DNA for the CDR3: TGTGCCAGCAGTTACCTGGGGGGCGGCACCGGGGAGCTGTTTTTT. It specifies CASSYLGGGTGELFF.